One and the same sample provided the 30 T cell receptor beta chains below, sequenced in a study of identical twins' blood T cells (dated by TCRdb to 2013 to 2014). The library was produced with 5' RACE. The run used an Illumina Genome Analyzer IIx. TCRdb cleaned the public reads at Q25 with fastp, built clones with MiXCR and kept in-frame beta chains. When rows share a CDR3 protein, they turn into one entry using the most common DNA and genes. Recorded for this sample are 350,000 to 450,000 distinct CDR3 sequences; over 25% of them occurred a single time. The top ten clonotypes cover about 6.1% of the sample. The sample consisted of PBMCs. The receptors stem from a woman between 18 and 50 years old in good health.

The rearrangement joins TRBV2 to TRBJ1-3, with D possibly matching TRBD1 (6 bases). V shed 4 bases and J shed 5 bases, with 12 bases lying between them. The CDR3 consists of 14 residues. Germline V CDR1 and CDR2: SNHLY, FYNNEI. The CDR3 reads CASSGTDLRNTIYF. The CDR3, as DNA: TGTGCCAGCAGTGGGACAGATCTAAGAAACACCATATATTTT.

This clonotype was picked up a small number of times. This chain joins TRBV20-1 and TRBJ1-1, with D possibly being TRBD1 (6 bases). The CDR3 is 16 residues long. Germline-derived CDR1 and CDR2 are DFQATT and SNEGSKA (reference sequence). V lost 3 bases and J 1 base, leaving 18 bases between the germline ends. The CDR3: CSASSLKGGPNTEAFF. Written as DNA, the CDR3 is TGCAGTGCTAGTTCTCTAAAGGGGGGTCCGAACACTGAAGCTTTCTTT.

Only a few counts were recorded for this clonotype. The chain links TRBV12-3 or TRBV12-4 to TRBJ2-7; 8 nucleotides line up with TRBD1. V was clipped by 5 bases and J by 3 bases; unmatched bases: 6. The CDR3 has 14 amino acids. CDR3 residues: CASSRQGWFYEQYF. For the CDR3, the DNA is TGTGCCAGCAGTCGACAGGGGTGGTTCTACGAGCAGTACTTC.

Many counts were recorded for this clonotype. The chain is built from TRBV19 and TRBJ2-7; the match to TRBD1 covers 7 bases. CDR1 and CDR2 (germline): LNHDA, SQIVND (reference sequence). J gave up 0 bases and V 7 bases, and 6 bases lay outside the gene matches. The CDR3 contains 14 residues. CDR3 DNA: TGTGCCAGTAAAATACAGGGGAGCTCCTACGAGCAGTACTTC. Translating gives CASKIQGSSYEQYF.

The chain uses TRBV3-1 and TRBJ1-5; the match to TRBD1 covers 10 bases. Unmatched junction bases numbered 11, after V lost 4 bases and J lost 5 bases. Looked up from germline, CDR1 is LGHDT and CDR2 is YNNKEL (reference sequence). This CDR3 spans 17 amino acids. The CDR3 region has the DNA TGTGCCAGCAGCCTGGATTTTACCGGGACAGGGGATCAGCCCCAGCATTTT. Amino acids: CASSLDFTGTGDQPQHF. Full variable domain (missing parts from reference TRBV3-1 and TRBJ1-5): DTAVSQTPKYLVTQMGNDKSIKCEQNLGHDTMYWYKQDSKKFLKIMFSYNNKELIINETVPNRFSPKSPDKAHLNLHINSLELGDSAVYFCASSLDFTGTGDQPQHFGDGTRLSIL.

The chain links TRBV19 to TRBJ1-1; tentative D call: TRBD1 (6 bases). The V and J ends lost 3 bases and 5 bases respectively, with 19 bases between them. The CDR3 runs to 16 residues. CDR1 and CDR2 from the germline V gene are LNHDA and SQIVND (reference sequence). CDR3 coding DNA: TGTGCCAGTAGTATTGGATTAAGCTGGAGGGGGACTGAAGCTTTCTTT. Residues: CASSIGLSWRGTEAFF.

The chain uses TRBV27 and TRBJ1-5; possibly TRBD1 for D (6 bases). The CDR3 length is 16 residues. The germline V and J ends were trimmed by 6 bases and 3 bases, with 18 bases remaining between them. Germline V gene data show CDR1 as MNHEY and CDR2 as SMNVEV (reference sequence). CDR3 in amino acids: CASRYRGQGINQPQHF. CDR3 DNA: TGTGCCAGCAGATATCGTGGGCAGGGGATCAATCAGCCCCAGCATTTT.

This sequence joins TRBV7-6 and TRBJ2-1, with a weak D call TRBD1 (6 bases). Trimming removed 1 base at V and 0 bases at J, with 10 bases between. Germline V lookup: CDR1 SGHVS, CDR2 FNYEAQ. This CDR3 has 16 amino acids. The CDR3, as DNA: TGTGCCAGCAGCTTAGAAGGGGGTAGCTCCTACAATGAGCAGTTCTTC. Protein sequence: CASSLEGGSSYNEQFF.

There are a few counts of this clonotype. This CDR3 is CSVERQGRTEAFF. The CDR3 DNA reads TGCAGCGTTGAGAGGCAGGGTCGGACTGAAGCTTTCTTT. The chain carries TRBV29-1 and TRBJ1-1, with D possibly TRBD1 on 5 matching bases. Germline values: CDR1 SQVTM, CDR2 ANQGSEA. Between the trimmed V and J ends, which lost 3 bases and 5 bases, there was a span of 13 bases. The CDR3 sequence is 13 residues long.

The rearrangement links TRBV10-2 to TRBJ2-5; 10 bases align to TRBD2. The germline V gene has CDR1 WSHSY and CDR2 SAAADI. The CDR3 is made up of 15 amino acids. V dropped 3 bases and J dropped 1; count of bases not matched to a gene: 2. CDR3 sequence: CASSEPSGGQETQYF. As DNA, the CDR3 is TGCGCCAGCAGTGAACCTAGCGGGGGCCAAGAGACCCAGTACTTC.

This clonotype turned up a few times. The CDR3 DNA sequence: TGCAGTGCCCCCTTAGCGGGAGGGTATGGTACGCAGTATTTT. It encodes CSAPLAGGYGTQYF. The chain has TRBV20-1 and TRBJ2-3; TRBD2 matches 11 bases. Germline CDR1 is DFQATT and CDR2 is SNEGSKA (reference sequence). After removal of 6 bases from V and 8 bases from J, the junction contained 10 bases not matched to a gene. The CDR3 length is 14 residues.

V usage is TRBV13 and J usage is TRBJ2-1; no firm D call. The CDR3 extends over 13 amino acids. V dropped 1 base and J dropped 4 bases, with 5 bases sitting between them. From germline, CDR1 is PRHDT and CDR2 FYEKMQ (reference sequence). This CDR3 is CASSLAHYNEQFF. CDR3 nucleotide sequence: TGTGCCAGCAGCTTAGCACATTACAATGAGCAGTTCTTC.

This sequence joins TRBV12-3 or TRBV12-4 and TRBJ1-2; D unclear. V was clipped by 2 bases and J by 8 bases, with 6 bases between them. The CDR3 is 11 residues long. Written as DNA, the CDR3 is TGTGCCAGCAGTTTAATGACAGGCTACACCTTC. This encodes CASSLMTGYTF.

CDR3 sequence reads: CSARGVGSTGELFF. The CDR3 nucleotides are TGCAGTGCTAGAGGCGTAGGGTCGACCGGGGAGCTGTTTTTT. This chain connects TRBV20-1 to TRBJ2-2, with no clear D. Germline CDR1 is DFQATT and CDR2 is SNEGSKA (reference sequence). This CDR3 comprises 14 residues. The V end lost 1 base, the J end lost 5 bases, and 11 bases lay between the germline ends.

This CDR3 is CASSVEAKYNEQFF. The CDR3 coding sequence is TGTGCCAGCAGCGTTGAGGCAAAATACAATGAGCAGTTCTTC. This chain joins TRBV9 and TRBJ2-1, with D uncertain. The CDR3 has 14 residues. V was clipped by 2 bases and J by 4 bases, with 10 bases between them. The germline CDR1 and CDR2 sequences are SGDLS and YYNGEE.

This clonotype was picked up a small number of times. The CDR3, as DNA: TGTGCCAGCAGCTTAGGAAGGGACTCCTATCAAACTAGCACAGATACGCAGTATTTT. Protein sequence: CASSLGRDSYQTSTDTQYF. The chain is built from TRBV7-9 and TRBJ2-3; perhaps TRBD2 as D (6 bases). V was pared by 1 base and J by 0 bases, with 20 bases between. Germline CDR1 is SEHNR and CDR2 is FQNEAQ (reference sequence). CDR3 length equals 19 residues.

The sample holds many counts of this clonotype. The rearrangement joins TRBV20-1 to TRBJ2-1; 8 bases align to TRBD1. CDR3 length equals 14 residues. The germline V gene encodes CDR1 DFQATT and CDR2 SNEGSKA (reference sequence). CDR3 nucleotide sequence: TGCGGGGGACAGGAGGGTAGCTCCTACAATGAGCAGTTCTTC. Encoded protein: CGGQEGSSYNEQFF.

For the CDR3, the DNA is TGTGCCAGCAGTTTAGCGCTAATAGGCACCGGGGAGCTGTTTTTT. Amino acids: CASSLALIGTGELFF. The rearrangement links TRBV12-3 or TRBV12-4 to TRBJ2-2; the D is unclear. The CDR3 loop spans 15 amino acids. Trimming shortened V by 0 bases and J by 4 bases, and 9 bases separated the two germline ends.

This clonotype was observed a few times. A read error may account for a junction end that differs from germline. The rearrangement uses TRBV7-2 and TRBJ2-5; possibly TRBD2 for D (5 bases). This CDR3 spans 13 amino acids. From germline, CDR1 is SGHTA and CDR2 FQGNSA. CDR3 amino acids: CASSGSRQEAQYF. CDR3 sequence (DNA): TGTGCCAGCAGCGGGAGTCGACAAGAGGCCCAGTACTTC.

This chain uses TRBV19 with TRBJ1-5, with a weak D call TRBD1 (6 bases). The V gene lost 7 bases and the J gene lost 0 bases, with 13 bases spanning the gap. This CDR3 has 15 residues. Germline-derived CDR1 and CDR2 are LNHDA and SQIVND (reference sequence). The CDR3 here is CASKRDTNSNQPQHF. The CDR3 coding sequence is TGTGCCAGTAAAAGGGACACCAATAGCAATCAGCCCCAGCATTTT.

V usage is TRBV14 and J usage is TRBJ1-4; the D is unclear. Germline V CDR1 and CDR2: SGHDN, FVKESK. The V end was cut by 0 bases, the J end by 8 bases, with 10 bases between. The CDR3 extends over 14 amino acids. The CDR3 nucleotides are TGTGCCAGCAGCCAAGACAGAATCGGCGAAAAACTGTTTTTT. Protein sequence: CASSQDRIGEKLFF.

This clonotype occurred a few times. The V gene is TRBV3-1, the J gene TRBJ2-1; D ambiguous. Germline CDR1 and CDR2: LGHDT and YNNKEL (reference sequence). The CDR3 is made up of 15 amino acids. Trimming stripped 0 bases from V and 5 bases from J, with 11 bases between. The CDR3 coding sequence is TGTGCCAGCAGCCAAGAAAACCGGCAGAACAATGAGCAGTTCTTC. It encodes CASSQENRQNNEQFF.

With respect to this clonotype: One end of the junction does not line up with germline, which may come from a read error. This chain joins TRBV25-1 and TRBJ2-2, with 7 nucleotides matching TRBD1. Germline-derived CDR1 and CDR2 are MGHDK and SYGVNS. CDR3 length: 13 residues. The CDR3 region has the DNA TGTGCGAGCACAGGGGTGAACACCGGGGAGCTGTTTTTT. This gives the protein CASTGVNTGELFF.

The chain combines TRBV21-1 with TRBJ2-5; TRBD1, the table's D call, lacks a check against the DNA. TRBV21-1 is a pseudogene. The CDR3 length is 12 residues. This CDR3 is CASSNGGQTQYF. The DNA of the CDR3 is TGTGCCAGCAGCAATGGGGGGCAGACCCAGTACTTC.

This clonotype was counted a few times. The CDR3 is CSVERLIMNTEAFF. The CDR3 region has the DNA TGCAGCGTTGAAAGGCTGATCATGAACACTGAAGCTTTCTTT. This chain connects TRBV29-1 to TRBJ1-1; D remains unclear. This CDR3 has 14 amino acids. Trimming pared 2 bases from V and 0 bases from J, leaving 10 bases between. The V gene's germline CDR1 is SQVTM and CDR2 ANQGSEA.

This chain uses TRBV20-1 with TRBJ2-3, with unresolved D. Germline CDR1 DFQATT, CDR2 SNEGSKA (reference sequence). The CDR3 is made up of 12 amino acids. The DNA for the CDR3 is TGCAGCGCCCGCCCAGCCACAGATACGCAGTATTTT. Protein sequence: CSARPATDTQYF.

J is TRBJ2-2 and V is TRBV28; D possibly corresponds to TRBD2 (7 bases). Germline CDR1 and CDR2: MDHEN and SYDVKM. Trimming took 5 bases from V and 2 from J, leaving 12 bases between them. The CDR3 sequence is 15 residues long. The CDR3 region has the DNA TGTGCCAGCAGTCCAGCGGGACACAACACCGGGGAGCTGTTTTTT. It translates to CASSPAGHNTGELFF.

Only a few counts were recorded for this clonotype. A clone one base away is much larger, so this may be a read error. The chain carries TRBV10-3 and TRBJ1-1, with D perhaps TRBD1 (5 bases). The germline gives CDR1 ENHRY, CDR2 SYGVKD. Trimming shortened V by 3 bases and J by 6 bases, and 14 bases separated the two germline ends. This CDR3 is 14 amino acids long. CDR3 protein: CAISDFEGKAEAFF. The DNA for the CDR3 is TGTGCCATCAGTGATTTCGAGGGGAAGGCTGAAGCTTTCTTT.

The V gene is TRBV4-3, the J gene TRBJ2-2; weak D call: TRBD2 (5 bases). The V end was cut by 10 bases, the J end by 6 bases, with 18 bases between. This CDR3 is built from 14 residues. Per germline, CDR1 LGHNA and CDR2 YSLEER. CDR3: CATRGIVDPGELFF. CDR3 nucleotides: TGCGCCACCCGAGGGATAGTGGATCCCGGGGAGCTGTTTTTT.

J is TRBJ1-4 and V is TRBV7-8; no reliable D call. CDR3 size: 14 residues. Trimming pared 3 bases from V and 3 bases from J, leaving 8 bases between. Germline lookup yields CDR1 SGHVS and CDR2 FQNEAQ. Here the CDR3 reads CASSFRVANEKLFF. CDR3 in DNA: TGTGCCAGCAGCTTCAGAGTTGCTAATGAAAAACTGTTTTTT.